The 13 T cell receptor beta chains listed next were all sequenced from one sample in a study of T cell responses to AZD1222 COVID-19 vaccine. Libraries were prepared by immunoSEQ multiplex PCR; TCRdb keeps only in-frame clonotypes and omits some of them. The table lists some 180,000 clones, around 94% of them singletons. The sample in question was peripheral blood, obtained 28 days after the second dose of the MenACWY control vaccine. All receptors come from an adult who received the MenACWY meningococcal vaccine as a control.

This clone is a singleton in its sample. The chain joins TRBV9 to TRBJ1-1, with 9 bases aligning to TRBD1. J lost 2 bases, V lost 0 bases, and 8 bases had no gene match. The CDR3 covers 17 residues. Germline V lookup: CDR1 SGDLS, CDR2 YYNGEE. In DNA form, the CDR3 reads TGTGCCAGCAGCGTAGCTGGGACAGGGCCATTTAACACTGAAGCTTTCTTT. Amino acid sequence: CASSVAGTGPFNTEAFF.

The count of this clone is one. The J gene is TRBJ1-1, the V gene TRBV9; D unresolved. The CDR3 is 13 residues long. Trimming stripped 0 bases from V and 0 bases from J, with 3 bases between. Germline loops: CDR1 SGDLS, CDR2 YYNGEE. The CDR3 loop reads CASSVGMNTEAFF. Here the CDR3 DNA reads TGTGCCAGCAGCGTAGGGATGAACACTGAAGCTTTCTTT.

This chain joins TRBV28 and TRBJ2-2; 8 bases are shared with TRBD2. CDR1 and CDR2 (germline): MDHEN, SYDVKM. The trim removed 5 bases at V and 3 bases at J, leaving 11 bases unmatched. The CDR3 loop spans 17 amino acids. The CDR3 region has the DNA TGTGCCAGCAGTCACCTTTGGCGGGGGGCGGACACCGGGGAGCTGTTTTTT. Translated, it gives CASSHLWRGADTGELFF.

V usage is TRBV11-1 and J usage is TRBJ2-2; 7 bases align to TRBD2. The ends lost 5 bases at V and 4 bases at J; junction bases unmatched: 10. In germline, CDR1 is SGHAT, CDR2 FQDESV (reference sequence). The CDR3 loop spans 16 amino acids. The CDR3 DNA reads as TGTGCCAGCAGCCTCCAAGCGGGGCGTGCCACCGGGGAGCTGTTTTTT. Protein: CASSLQAGRATGELFF.

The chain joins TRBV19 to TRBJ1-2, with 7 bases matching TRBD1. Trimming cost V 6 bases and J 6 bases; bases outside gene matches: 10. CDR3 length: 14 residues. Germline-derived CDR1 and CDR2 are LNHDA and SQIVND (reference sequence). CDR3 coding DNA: TGTGCCAGTAGAAGAGGTACAGGGGAGGATGGCTACACCTTC. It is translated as CASRRGTGEDGYTF. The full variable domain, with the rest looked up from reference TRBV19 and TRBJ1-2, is DGGITQSPKYLFRKEGQNVTLSCEQNLNHDAMYWYRQDPGQGLRLIYYSQIVNDFQKGDIAEGYSVSREKKESFPLTVTSAQKNPTAFYLCASRRGTGEDGYTFGSGTRLTVV.

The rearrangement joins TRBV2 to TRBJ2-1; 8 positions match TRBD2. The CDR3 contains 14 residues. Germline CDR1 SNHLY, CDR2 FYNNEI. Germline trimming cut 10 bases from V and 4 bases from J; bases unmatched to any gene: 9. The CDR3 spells CAIIGTRIYNEQFF. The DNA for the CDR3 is TGTGCCATCATCGGGACTAGAATTTACAATGAGCAGTTCTTC. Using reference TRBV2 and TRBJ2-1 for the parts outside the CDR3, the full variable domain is EPEVTQTPSHQVTQMGQEVILRCVPISNHLYFYWYRQILGQKVEFLVSFYNNEISEKSEIFDDQFSVERPDGSNFTLKIRSTKLEDSAMYFCAIIGTRIYNEQFFGPGTRLTVL.

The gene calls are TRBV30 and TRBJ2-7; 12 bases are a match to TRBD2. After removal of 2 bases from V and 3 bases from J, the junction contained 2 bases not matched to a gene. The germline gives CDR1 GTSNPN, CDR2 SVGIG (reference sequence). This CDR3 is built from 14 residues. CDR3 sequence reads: CAWSPGLAGYEQYF. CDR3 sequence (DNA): TGTGCCTGGAGTCCGGGACTAGCGGGCTACGAGCAGTACTTC.

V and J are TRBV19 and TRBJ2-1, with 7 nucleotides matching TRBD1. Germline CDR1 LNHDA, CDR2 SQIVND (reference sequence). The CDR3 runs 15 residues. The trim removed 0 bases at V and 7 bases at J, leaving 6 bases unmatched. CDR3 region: CASSIDRDRFNEQFF. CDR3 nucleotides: TGTGCCAGTAGTATAGACCGGGACAGATTTAATGAGCAGTTCTTC. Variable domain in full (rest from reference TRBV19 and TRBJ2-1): DGGITQSPKYLFRKEGQNVTLSCEQNLNHDAMYWYRQDPGQGLRLIYYSQIVNDFQKGDIAEGYSVSREKKESFPLTVTSAQKNPTAFYLCASSIDRDRFNEQFFGPGTRLTVL.

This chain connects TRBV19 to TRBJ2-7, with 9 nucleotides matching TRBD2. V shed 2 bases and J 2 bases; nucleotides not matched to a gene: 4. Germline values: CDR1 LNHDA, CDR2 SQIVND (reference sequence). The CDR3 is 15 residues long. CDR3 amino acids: CASSIRLAEPYEQYF. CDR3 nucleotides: TGTGCCAGTAGTATAAGACTAGCGGAGCCCTACGAGCAGTACTTC. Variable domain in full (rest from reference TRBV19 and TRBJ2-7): DGGITQSPKYLFRKEGQNVTLSCEQNLNHDAMYWYRQDPGQGLRLIYYSQIVNDFQKGDIAEGYSVSREKKESFPLTVTSAQKNPTAFYLCASSIRLAEPYEQYFGPGTRLTVT.

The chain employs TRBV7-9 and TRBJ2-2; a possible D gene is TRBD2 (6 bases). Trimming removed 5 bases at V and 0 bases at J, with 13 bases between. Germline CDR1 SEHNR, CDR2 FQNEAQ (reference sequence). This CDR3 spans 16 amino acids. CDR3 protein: CASSHPSAANTGELFF. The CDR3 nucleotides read TGTGCCAGCAGCCACCCTAGCGCGGCGAACACCGGGGAGCTGTTTTTT.

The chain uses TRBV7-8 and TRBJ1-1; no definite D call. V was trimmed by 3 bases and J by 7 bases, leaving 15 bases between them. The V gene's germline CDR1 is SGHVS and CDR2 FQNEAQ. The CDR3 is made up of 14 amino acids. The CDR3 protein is CASSFQPGVLEAFF. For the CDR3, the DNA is TGTGCCAGCAGCTTCCAGCCAGGTGTCCTTGAAGCTTTCTTT.

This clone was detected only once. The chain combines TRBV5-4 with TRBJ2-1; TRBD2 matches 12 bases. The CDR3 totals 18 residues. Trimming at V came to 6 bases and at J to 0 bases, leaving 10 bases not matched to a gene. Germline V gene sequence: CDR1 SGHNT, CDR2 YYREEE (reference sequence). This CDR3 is CASIGGLAGSASYNEQFF. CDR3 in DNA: TGTGCCAGCATAGGGGGACTAGCGGGCTCAGCCTCCTACAATGAGCAGTTCTTC.

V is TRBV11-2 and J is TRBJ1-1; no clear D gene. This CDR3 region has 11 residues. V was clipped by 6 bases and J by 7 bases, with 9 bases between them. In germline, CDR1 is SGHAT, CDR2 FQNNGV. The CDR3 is CASRIGFEAFF. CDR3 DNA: TGTGCCAGCAGGATTGGGTTTGAAGCTTTCTTT.